This T cell receptor beta chain emerged from a study of T cell responses to AZD1222 COVID-19 vaccine. Study-level findings and limits: Donors, mostly white British, included more females; clonal diversity was possibly underestimated.

V was trimmed by 3 bases and J by 0 bases, leaving 3 bases between them. The CDR3 extends over 14 amino acids. Per germline, CDR1 SGHVS and CDR2 FQNEAQ. On this clone: The antigen is unknown.

Measured with immunoSEQ multiplex PCR; TCRdb has only the in-frame clones, and not every one. The table records roughly 92,000 clones, 90% of them present only once. This receptor was identified in an adult in good health. Sequencing used peripheral blood, obtained on day 0 of AZD1222 vaccination. The chain combines TRBV7-8 with TRBJ2-6; D uncertain. CDR3 DNA sequence: TGTGCCAGCAGCTTGATCTCTGGGGCCAACGTCCTGACTTTC. Protein: CASSLISGANVLTF.